The 24 T cell receptor beta chains below all came from one sample that was sequenced in a study of shared clonotypes between healthy human individuals. The protocol was immunoSEQ multiplex PCR, while the TCRdb copy is restricted to in-frame clones and leaves out a portion. The sample lists approximately 400,000 clones; about 96% were seen once. The sequencing input was memory CD8+ T cells sorted from blood. As for subset: CD45RO+ cells pooled with CCR7-negative TemRA cells. The receptors here all came from a man aged 25-45 years in good health.

Of note for this clone: Other DNA sequences in the sample encode the same CDR3. The V and J genes are TRBV18 and TRBJ2-7; 14 nucleotides agree with TRBD2. CDR1 and CDR2 from the germline V gene are KGHSH and LQKENI. The CDR3 contains 17 residues. V trimming: 3 bases; J trimming: 2 bases; junction bases outside the gene matches: 6. CDR3 coding DNA: TGTGCCAGCTCACCGGGGACTAGCGGGAGTCGGCCCTACGAGCAGTACTTC. Its protein product is CASSPGTSGSRPYEQYF.

The genes are TRBV7-2 and TRBJ1-5, with D possibly being TRBD1 (6 bases). CDR1 is SGHTA and CDR2 is FQGNSA in the germline V gene. Trimming removed 5 bases at V and 4 bases at J, with 12 bases between. The CDR3 spans 14 residues. The CDR3 DNA sequence: TGTGCCAGCAGCCTACAGGGCTTTAATCAGCCCCAGCATTTT. This translates into CASSLQGFNQPQHF.

This chain connects TRBV29-1 to TRBJ2-7; a possible D gene is TRBD2 (6 bases). Germline V gene lookup returns CDR1 SQVTM and CDR2 ANQGSEA. The CDR3 is made up of 11 amino acids. V lost 3 bases and J 7 bases, leaving 10 bases between the germline ends. The CDR3 sequence is CSVDRAGEQYF. Written as DNA, the CDR3 is TGCAGCGTTGATAGGGCGGGGGAGCAGTACTTC.

The rearrangement links TRBV28 to TRBJ2-1; D possibly corresponds to TRBD2 (5 bases). The length of the CDR3 is 18 residues. The V end was cut by 1 base, the J end by 0 bases, with 16 bases between. Germline assignment: CDR1 MDHEN and CDR2 SYDVKM. CDR3 in amino acids: CASSLYSPKRSSYNEQFF. The CDR3 coding sequence is TGTGCCAGCAGTTTATATTCACCGAAGCGGAGCTCCTACAATGAGCAGTTCTTC.

This clone was picked up a small number of times. The sample has other DNA sequences that encode this CDR3 too. The gene calls are TRBV5-1 and TRBJ1-1; D uncertain. Trimming pared 1 base from V and 2 bases from J, leaving 0 bases between. Germline V CDR1 and CDR2: SGHRS, YFSETQ. The CDR3 contains 11 residues. Here the CDR3 DNA reads TGCGCCAGCAGCTTGAACACTGAAGCTTTCTTT. It codes for CASSLNTEAFF.

The chain has TRBV6-1 and TRBJ2-7; D is undetermined. Germline CDR1 is MNHNS and CDR2 is SASEGT. V was pared by 6 bases and J by 13 bases, with 7 bases between. The CDR3 is 8 amino acids. The DNA of the CDR3 is TGTGCCAGCAGGCAAGAATACTTC. It codes for CASRQEYF.

V is TRBV5-5 and J is TRBJ1-4; D not certain. Germline assignment: CDR1 SGHKS and CDR2 YYEKEE (reference sequence). V gave up 0 bases and J gave up 0 bases, with 6 bases separating them. CDR3 length: 15 residues. This CDR3 is CASSLDQATNEKLFF. CDR3 in DNA: TGTGCCAGCAGCTTGGACCAGGCAACTAATGAAAAACTGTTTTTT.

The V call is TRBV19, the J call TRBJ1-1; possible D gene TRBD1, 5 bases. CDR1 is LNHDA, CDR2 SQIVND, per germline (reference sequence). CDR3 length: 15 residues. Trimming left V 1 base short and J 4 bases short, with 13 bases between. CDR3 amino acids: CASSIGGGLITEAFF. The CDR3 DNA is TGTGCCAGTAGTATAGGGGGGGGACTGATCACTGAAGCTTTCTTT.

The count of this clone is one. The chain combines TRBV7-9 with TRBJ1-2; D unclear. Trimming pared 4 bases from V and 3 bases from J, leaving 15 bases between. Germline lookup yields CDR1 SEHNR and CDR2 FQNEAQ (reference sequence). The CDR3 contains 15 residues. The CDR3 sequence: CASSWAVGTDYGYTF. In DNA form, the CDR3 reads TGTGCCAGCAGCTGGGCCGTAGGCACCGACTATGGCTACACCTTC.

The chain is built from TRBV2 and TRBJ2-7; D gene uncertain. With 6 bases removed from V and 3 bases from J, the gap between germline ends came to 6 bases. The V gene's germline CDR1 is SNHLY and CDR2 FYNNEI. This CDR3 region has 11 residues. As DNA, the CDR3 is TGTGCCAGCAGAAGGATCTACGAGCAGTACTTC. Its protein is CASRRIYEQYF.

The chain combines TRBV29-1 with TRBJ1-4, with 12 bases aligning to TRBD1. V lost 5 bases, J lost 8 bases, and 3 bases stayed unmatched. CDR1 and CDR2 from the germline V gene are SQVTM and ANQGSEA. This CDR3 is 13 amino acids long. CDR3 DNA sequence: TGCAGCGTTCCCGGGACAGGGGGCGAAAAACTGTTTTTT. As protein: CSVPGTGGEKLFF. Combining the CDR3 with reference TRBV29-1 and TRBJ1-4 gives the whole variable domain SAVISQKPSRDICQRGTSLTIQCQVDSQVTMMFWYRQQPGQSLTLIATANQGSEATYESGFVIDKFPISRPNLTFSTLTVSNMSPEDSSIYLCSVPGTGGEKLFFGSGTQLSVL.

V gene TRBV5-1 combines with J gene TRBJ2-5; D might be TRBD1 or TRBD2, each matching 5 bases. The CDR3 consists of 12 residues. Germline CDR1 is SGHRS and CDR2 is YFSETQ. Between the trimmed V and J ends, which lost 4 bases and 5 bases, there was a span of 9 bases. CDR3 protein: CASSRDGETQYF. The CDR3, as DNA: TGCGCCAGCAGCCGGGACGGCGAGACCCAGTACTTC.

The chain links TRBV6-5 to TRBJ2-7; a weak D match, TRBD1 (6 bases). From germline, CDR1 is MNHEY and CDR2 SVGAGI. This CDR3 spans 15 amino acids. V lost 0 bases and J 6 bases, leaving 15 bases between the germline ends. In DNA, the CDR3 is TGTGCCAGCAGTTACTCGAGGGGCAGGGGAAGCGAGCAGTACTTC. This translates into CASSYSRGRGSEQYF.

The chain uses TRBV29-1 and TRBJ2-5; D possibly corresponds to TRBD1 (6 bases). Per the germline V gene, CDR1 is SQVTM and CDR2 is ANQGSEA. Between the trimmed V and J ends, which lost 7 bases and 2 bases, there was a span of 11 bases. The CDR3 totals 12 residues. CDR3 DNA sequence: TGCAGCGCCGTTCAGGGGCAAGAGACCCAGTACTTC. Translating gives CSAVQGQETQYF. The whole variable domain, filled in from reference TRBV29-1 and TRBJ2-5, reads SAVISQKPSRDICQRGTSLTIQCQVDSQVTMMFWYRQQPGQSLTLIATANQGSEATYESGFVIDKFPISRPNLTFSTLTVSNMSPEDSSIYLCSAVQGQETQYFGPGTRLLVL.

This clone has a single count. This rearrangement joins TRBV6-1 to TRBJ2-2; possibly TRBD2 for D (5 bases). CDR1 MNHNS and CDR2 SASEGT come from the germline V gene. V dropped 4 bases and J dropped 7 bases, with 19 bases sitting between them. The CDR3 sequence is 16 residues long. CDR3 bases: TGTGCCAGCAGTGTTTCGAGAACTAGGGCGGGCGGGGAGCTGTTTTTT. Translating it yields CASSVSRTRAGGELFF.

This clone was counted once. The V call is TRBV10-3, the J call TRBJ1-4, with a tentative D call TRBD1 (6 bases). The CDR3 is 13 amino acids. Trimming stripped 6 bases from V and 8 bases from J, with 13 bases between. Germline V gene data show CDR1 as ENHRY and CDR2 as SYGVKD. CDR3 sequence reads: CAIRQGLGEKLFF. The DNA of the CDR3 is TGTGCCATCAGGCAGGGGCTGGGCGAAAAACTGTTTTTT.

This chain links TRBV7-9 with TRBJ2-7; D not certain. CDR1 and CDR2 from the germline V gene are SEHNR and FQNEAQ (reference sequence). V was pared by 4 bases and J by 2 bases, with 6 bases between. The CDR3 covers 12 residues. The DNA for the CDR3 is TGTGCCAGCAGCTGGGGTCCCTACGAGCAGTACTTC. It yields the protein CASSWGPYEQYF. Supplemented by reference TRBV7-9 and TRBJ2-7, the full variable domain reads DTGVSQNPRHKITKRGQNVTFRCDPISEHNRLYWYRQTLGQGPEFLTYFQNEAQLEKSRLLSDRFSAERPKGSFSTLEIQRTEQGDSAMYLCASSWGPYEQYFGPGTRLTVT.

The rearrangement links TRBV6-4 to TRBJ2-4; 8 nucleotides match TRBD1. The V gene's germline CDR1 is MRHNA and CDR2 SNTAGT. Losses at the gene ends were 6 bases for V and 11 bases for J; bases not matched to a gene: 21. The CDR3 is 17 residues long. For the CDR3, the DNA is TGTGCCAGCAGCGGTATCGTCAGATTCGGGACAGGATGCTTTCAGTACTTC. It specifies CASSGIVRFGTGCFQYF.

This chain joins TRBV4-1 and TRBJ1-2, with D perhaps TRBD1 (5 bases). The CDR3 totals 15 residues. V was cut by 2 bases and J by 4 bases, with 14 bases left in between. Germline CDR1 and CDR2: MGHRA and YSYEKL. The CDR3 sequence is CASSQSGGAVYGYTF. In DNA, the CDR3 is TGCGCCAGCAGCCAATCGGGAGGGGCTGTCTATGGCTACACCTTC.

The rearrangement uses TRBV28 and TRBJ1-5, with 11 bases lining up with TRBD1. CDR1 is MDHEN, CDR2 SYDVKM, per germline. Trimming at V came to 3 bases and at J to 5 bases, leaving 3 bases not matched to a gene. This CDR3 is 15 amino acids long. The CDR3 reads CASSFLDRGHQPQHF. The CDR3 nucleotides are TGTGCCAGCAGTTTTTTGGACAGGGGGCATCAGCCCCAGCATTTT.

The rearrangement links TRBV14 to TRBJ1-2; 8 bases are a match to TRBD1. The V segment lost 3 bases and the J segment 4 bases; nucleotides outside the gene matches: 7. Germline lookup yields CDR1 SGHDN and CDR2 FVKESK. The CDR3 runs 15 residues. CDR3 DNA sequence: TGTGCCAGCAGCCACCCGGGACAGGCTTTCTATGGCTACACCTTC. This sequence encodes CASSHPGQAFYGYTF.

The chain recombines TRBV4-2 with TRBJ2-5; 7 nucleotides match TRBD2. V was pared by 0 bases and J by 3 bases, with 10 bases of the junction left unmatched. The CDR3 is 17 residues long. Germline loops: CDR1 LGHNA, CDR2 YNFKEQ. This chain's CDR3 is CASSQEAAGTIKETQYF. CDR3 in DNA: TGTGCCAGCAGCCAAGAGGCCGCCGGGACTATCAAAGAGACCCAGTACTTC.

The J gene is TRBJ2-7, the V gene TRBV11-2; 8 bases agree with TRBD1. After removal of 5 bases from V and 3 bases from J, the junction contained 9 bases not matched to a gene. In germline, CDR1 is SGHAT, CDR2 FQNNGV. The CDR3 totals 15 residues. The CDR3 sequence is CASSRLTGAFYEQYF. In DNA, the CDR3 is TGTGCCAGCAGCCGGTTGACAGGGGCGTTCTACGAGCAGTACTTC.

This clone occurred once. The V call is TRBV13, the J call TRBJ1-4; 7 nucleotides agree with TRBD1. Germline CDR1 is PRHDT and CDR2 is FYEKMQ (reference sequence). V lost 2 bases and J lost 8; bases outside the gene matches: 5. CDR3 length: 14 amino acids. The CDR3 spells CASSLQGGNEKLFF. The CDR3, as DNA: TGTGCCAGCAGCTTACAGGGGGGGAACGAAAAACTGTTTTTT.